These 18 T cell receptor beta chains were sequenced from one sample in a study of CD8+CD57+ T cells in acquired aplastic anemia. Sequencing involved patients with CD8+CD57+ cell expansion previously shown by flow cytometry. Genomic DNA served as template for TCR beta VDJ and CDR3 profiling. TCRdb re-called the reads through MiXCR, storing one row per CDR3 protein. The table has 160,000 or so distinct CDR3 sequences, about 45% seen once. The sequenced material came from sorted CD4+, CD8+, or CD8+CD57+ T cells (not recorded which) from PBMCs. These receptors were collected from a human donor with aplastic anemia.

The V gene is TRBV5-1, the J gene TRBJ1-1; tentative D call: TRBD1 (5 bases). The V end lost 4 bases, the J end lost 1 base, and 11 bases lay between the germline ends. Germline V gene sequence: CDR1 SGHRS, CDR2 YFSETQ. This CDR3 is 14 amino acids long. The CDR3 loop is CASSRGSTNTEAFF. DNA for the CDR3: TGCGCCAGCAGCCGGGGGTCTACGAACACTGAAGCTTTCTTT. Full variable domain (remainder filled in from reference TRBV5-1 and TRBJ1-1): KAGVTQTPRYLIKTRGQQVTLSCSPISGHRSVSWYQQTPGQGLQFLFEYFSETQRNKGNFPGRFSGRQFSNSRSEMNVSTLELGDSALYLCASSRGSTNTEAFFGQGTRLTVV.

This clonotype was counted only a few times. This chain joins TRBV10-3 and TRBJ1-2; tentatively, D is TRBD1 (5 bases). Germline CDR1 ENHRY, CDR2 SYGVKD. The V and J ends lost 6 bases and 8 bases respectively, with 10 bases between them. CDR3 size: 11 residues. CDR3 bases: TGTGCCATCAGCGGGACGGAGGGCTACACCTTC. It encodes CAISGTEGYTF.

This chain uses TRBV6-1 with TRBJ2-7; D is tentatively TRBD1 or TRBD2 (5 bases each). There are 12 residues in the CDR3. V shed 10 bases and J shed 5 bases, with 15 bases lying between them. Germline CDR1 MNHNS, CDR2 SASEGT. CDR3 amino acids: CATSARGDEQYF. CDR3 nucleotide sequence: TGTGCCACCAGCGCTAGGGGAGACGAGCAGTACTTC.

This clonotype has just one count. The V call is TRBV29-1, the J call TRBJ1-1; D possibly corresponds to TRBD1 (6 bases). Germline-derived CDR1 and CDR2 are SQVTM and ANQGSEA. V was shortened by 6 bases and J by 4 bases, with 12 bases between the two germline ends. The CDR3 has 12 residues. CDR3 residues: CSVVQGSTEAFF. In DNA, the CDR3 is TGCAGCGTGGTACAGGGTTCCACTGAAGCTTTCTTT.

This clonotype was picked up one time. The chain employs TRBV25-1 and TRBJ2-1; 7 bases are a match to TRBD2. The CDR3 spans 15 residues. V shed 8 bases, J shed 8 bases, and the junction held 15 bases outside the gene matches. Germline V gene sequence: CDR1 MGHDK, CDR2 SYGVNS. CDR3 DNA: TGTGCCAGCGGCCTGGGTAGGGAGGGGTGGGATGAGCAGTTCTTC. Its protein product is CASGLGREGWDEQFF.

The CDR3 DNA follows: TGTGCCACCAGTGACTCAGGGAGGGGGACATCCTCCTACGAGCAGTACTTC. It codes for CATSDSGRGTSSYEQYF. This chain uses TRBV24-1 with TRBJ2-7; weak D call: TRBD2 (7 bases). Germline CDR1 KGHDR, CDR2 SFDVKD. The CDR3 runs 17 residues. V was clipped by 4 bases and J by 0 bases, with 18 bases between them.

This clonotype was counted many times. J is TRBJ1-2 and V is TRBV5-6; weak D call: TRBD1 (5 bases). This CDR3 region has 14 residues. V lost 4 bases to trimming and J lost 8 bases, with 18 bases between them. Per the germline V gene, CDR1 is SGHDT and CDR2 is YYEEEE. This CDR3 reads CASSQGRPAEGYTF. The CDR3 nucleotides read TGTGCCAGCAGCCAGGGACGGCCCGCGGAGGGCTACACCTTC.

The sample holds a few counts of this clonotype. The rearrangement links TRBV20-1 to TRBJ1-2; 7 bases line up with TRBD1. V dropped 6 bases and J dropped 2; count of bases not matched to a gene: 15. CDR1 and CDR2 (germline): DFQATT, SNEGSKA (reference sequence). The CDR3 length is 16 residues. The CDR3 DNA sequence: TGCAGTGCCAGCAGCCAAGGAGGGACAGTGAACTATGGCTACACCTTC. It codes for CSASSQGGTVNYGYTF.

This clonotype has a count of ten or more. The chain recombines TRBV7-6 with TRBJ2-7, with D perhaps TRBD1 (6 bases). CDR3 size: 17 residues. The germline V and J ends were trimmed by 6 bases and 7 bases, with 28 bases remaining between them. Germline CDR1 SGHVS, CDR2 FNYEAQ. The CDR3 protein is CASSRTPGHGLLSEQYF. DNA of the CDR3: TGTGCCAGCAGTCGGACCCCGGGACACGGCCTTCTTTCTGAGCAGTACTTC.

This clonotype was observed a few times. The chain carries TRBV24-1 and TRBJ1-2, with D unresolved. Between the trimmed V and J ends, which lost 5 bases and 8 bases, there was a span of 14 bases. The CDR3 length is 13 residues. Germline V gene sequence: CDR1 KGHDR, CDR2 SFDVKD. The CDR3, as DNA: TGTGCCACCAGTGCTCCCCAGGATTCCGGCTACACCTTC. Its translation: CATSAPQDSGYTF.

Of note for this clonotype: Given the absence of the conserved phenylalanine or tryptophan at the CDR3 end, a read error is likely. The limits of the CDR3 on the DNA are not certain, so only TCRdb's listed CDR3 is given. V and J are TRBV15 and TRBJ2-5; the table's D call of TRBD1 was not tested on the DNA. With termini counted, the CDR3 has 9 amino acids. CDR1 is LNHNV and CDR2 is YYDKDF in the germline V gene (reference sequence). CDR3 protein: CASSYPPGG.

Turning to this clonotype: A much larger clone sits a single nucleotide away, making a read error possible. The chain joins TRBV7-3 to TRBJ2-5, with no clear D. The CDR3 spans 13 residues. Looked up from germline, CDR1 is SGHTA and CDR2 is FQGTGA. V was clipped by 11 bases and J by 5 bases, with 18 bases between them. DNA of the CDR3: TGTGCCGGCGGTACCCAACCCGCGGAGACCCAGTACTTC. This codes for CAGGTQPAETQYF.

This clonotype has just a few counts. This sequence joins TRBV5-8 and TRBJ1-2, with a tentative D call TRBD1 (6 bases). The CDR3 contains 14 residues. Germline CDR1 reads SGHTS; CDR2 reads YDEGEE. Trimming removed 2 bases at V and 7 bases at J, with 15 bases between. In DNA form, the CDR3 reads TGTGCCAGCAGCTTCACGCTCGGGGGCTGTGGCTACACCTTC. It encodes CASSFTLGGCGYTF.

The table lists this clonotype with a count of one. The rearrangement joins TRBV20-1 to TRBJ2-3, with TRBD2 matching 8 bases. Germline CDR1 and CDR2: DFQATT and SNEGSKA (reference sequence). The trim removed 5 bases at V and 4 bases at J, leaving 8 bases unmatched. The CDR3 covers 14 residues. This chain's CDR3 is CSAGVAGYSDTQYF. For the CDR3, the DNA is TGCAGTGCTGGAGTAGCGGGATATTCAGATACGCAGTATTTT.

This clonotype appeared once. The V call is TRBV25-1, the J call TRBJ2-1; perhaps TRBD1 as D (6 bases). The CDR3 runs to 11 residues. Germline lookup yields CDR1 MGHDK and CDR2 SYGVNS. V was shortened by 8 bases and J by 12 bases, with 14 bases between the two germline ends. CDR3 loop: CASDLQGRQFF. CDR3 coding DNA: TGTGCCAGCGACCTACAGGGTAGGCAGTTCTTC.

This clonotype was found once. This chain connects TRBV13 to TRBJ2-7; tentative D call: TRBD2 (5 bases). The V gene's germline CDR1 is PRHDT and CDR2 FYEKMQ (reference sequence). Trimming stripped 4 bases from V and 2 bases from J, with 6 bases between. The CDR3 contains 12 residues. For the CDR3, the DNA is TGTGCCAGCAGCTCGGGGACCTACGAGCAGTACTTC. Encoded protein: CASSSGTYEQYF.

This clonotype ranks as medium-sized. The genes are TRBV19 and TRBJ2-6; TRBD1 might be the D (6 bases). The CDR3 length is 15 residues. V lost 5 bases and J lost 2, with 10 bases in between. CDR1 is LNHDA and CDR2 is SQIVND in the germline V gene (reference sequence). Here the CDR3 DNA reads TGTGCCAGTAGTTCCAGGGGACCTGGGGCCAACGTCCTGACTTTC. Protein product: CASSSRGPGANVLTF.

This clonotype was observed a handful of times. The CDR3 reads CASSLGLGDTQYF. The CDR3 region has the DNA TGTGCCAGCAGCTTAGGATTAGGAGATACGCAGTATTTT. This chain links TRBV7-9 with TRBJ2-3; D is unresolved. From germline, CDR1 is SEHNR and CDR2 FQNEAQ (reference sequence). Trimming left V 1 base short and J 5 bases short, with 7 bases between. This CDR3 spans 13 amino acids.